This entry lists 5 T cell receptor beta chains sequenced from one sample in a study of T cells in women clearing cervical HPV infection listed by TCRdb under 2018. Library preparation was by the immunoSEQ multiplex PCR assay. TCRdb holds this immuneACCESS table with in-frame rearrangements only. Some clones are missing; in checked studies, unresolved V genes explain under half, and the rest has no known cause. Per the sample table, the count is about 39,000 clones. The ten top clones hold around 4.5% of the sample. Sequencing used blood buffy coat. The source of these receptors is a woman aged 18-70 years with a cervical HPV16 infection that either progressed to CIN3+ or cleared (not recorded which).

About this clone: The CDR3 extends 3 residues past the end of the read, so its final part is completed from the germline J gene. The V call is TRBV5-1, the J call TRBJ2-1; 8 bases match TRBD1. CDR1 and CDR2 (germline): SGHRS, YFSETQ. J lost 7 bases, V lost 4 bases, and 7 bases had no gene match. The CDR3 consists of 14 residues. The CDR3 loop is CASSRQGPPNEQFF. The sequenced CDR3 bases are TGCGCCAGCAGCCGACAGGGGCCCCCAAATGAG.

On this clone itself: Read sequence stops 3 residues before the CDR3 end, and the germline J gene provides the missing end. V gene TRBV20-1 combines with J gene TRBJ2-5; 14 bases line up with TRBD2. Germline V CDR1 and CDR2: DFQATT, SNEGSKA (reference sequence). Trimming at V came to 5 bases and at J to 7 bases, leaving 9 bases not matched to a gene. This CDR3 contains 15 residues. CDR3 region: CSALSTSGGAGTQYF. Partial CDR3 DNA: TGCAGTGCTCTTTCGACTAGCGGGGGGGCGGGGACC.

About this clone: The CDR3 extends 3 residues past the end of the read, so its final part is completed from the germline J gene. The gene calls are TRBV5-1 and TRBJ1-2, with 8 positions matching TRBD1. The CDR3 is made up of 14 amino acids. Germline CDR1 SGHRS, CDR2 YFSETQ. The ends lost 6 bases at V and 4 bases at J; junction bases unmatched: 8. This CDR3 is CASTTGQGLYGYTF. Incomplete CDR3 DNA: TGCGCCAGCACCACCGGACAGGGCCTCTATGGC.

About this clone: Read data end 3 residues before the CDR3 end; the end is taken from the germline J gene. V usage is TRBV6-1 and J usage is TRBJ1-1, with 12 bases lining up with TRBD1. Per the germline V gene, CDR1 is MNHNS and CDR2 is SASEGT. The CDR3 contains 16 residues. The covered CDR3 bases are TGTGCCAGCAGTGAAGCGGGAGGGACAGGGGGCGTTACG. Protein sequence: CASSEAGGTGGVT. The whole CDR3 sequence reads CASSEAGGTGGVTAFF.

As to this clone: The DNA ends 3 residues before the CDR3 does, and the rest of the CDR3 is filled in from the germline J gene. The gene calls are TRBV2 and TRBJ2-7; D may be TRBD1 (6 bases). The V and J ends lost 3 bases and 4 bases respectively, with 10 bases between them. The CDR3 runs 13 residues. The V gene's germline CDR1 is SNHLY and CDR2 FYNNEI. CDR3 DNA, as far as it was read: TGTGCCAGCAGTGATGCCCAGGGGTACGAG. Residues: CASSDAQGYE. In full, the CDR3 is CASSDAQGYEQYF.